The 17 T cell receptor beta chains presented below share a single source sample, sequenced in a study of blood T cell repertoires in COVID-19. Using immunoSEQ multiplex PCR, the repertoire was profiled, and TCRdb retains in-frame clones only, with some absent. This table holds more than 250,000 clones, 80% to 90% found once. Sequencing was carried out using peripheral blood. The source of these receptors is a woman in her forties or fifties with acute or convalescent COVID-19.

The CDR3 DNA sequence: TGCGCCAGCAGCCCCCGGGACAGATTCTCTGGAAACACCATATATTTT. Translation gives CASSPRDRFSGNTIYF. The chain joins TRBV4-1 to TRBJ1-3, with TRBD1 matching over 7 bases. Germline V gives CDR1 MGHRA, CDR2 YSYEKL. V lost 4 bases, J lost 0 bases, and 6 bases stayed unmatched. This CDR3 is built from 16 residues.

This chain links TRBV3-1 (or the pseudogene TRBV3-2) with TRBJ2-5; D is unclear. Trimming pared 2 bases from V and 0 bases from J, leaving 7 bases between. The CDR3 totals 14 residues. CDR1 and CDR2 (germline): LGHDT, YNNKEL (reference sequence). The CDR3 DNA reads as TGTGCCAGCAGCCAATATACAGACCAAGAGACCCAGTACTTC. This sequence encodes CASSQYTDQETQYF.

Many counts were recorded for this clone. This same CDR3 is encoded by further DNA sequences in the sample. This chain links TRBV14 with TRBJ1-5, with a possible D match to TRBD1 (5 bases). The CDR3 covers 13 residues. Per germline, CDR1 SGHDN and CDR2 FVKESK. V gave up 2 bases and J gave up 4 bases, with 6 bases separating them. CDR3 in DNA: TGTGCCAGCAGCCAAACAGGTAATCAGCCCCAGCATTTT. The encoded protein is CASSQTGNQPQHF.

This chain connects TRBV23-1 to TRBJ1-1, with 8 bases that match TRBD1. TRBV23-1 counts as an open reading frame of uncertain function. The V segment lost 8 bases and the J segment 0 bases; nucleotides outside the gene matches: 20. The CDR3 covers 19 residues. The chain's CDR3 is CASDQRPPWTGIMNTEAFF. CDR3 nucleotides: TGCGCCAGCGATCAAAGGCCACCCTGGACAGGGATTATGAACACTGAAGCTTTCTTT.

J is TRBJ1-1 and V is TRBV5-1; D possibly corresponds to TRBD1 (5 bases). This CDR3 is built from 14 residues. Trimming removed 4 bases at V and 3 bases at J, with 13 bases between. Germline lookup yields CDR1 SGHRS and CDR2 YFSETQ. CDR3 sequence reads: CASSPQQGYTEAFF. CDR3 DNA sequence: TGCGCCAGCAGCCCCCAGCAGGGATACACTGAAGCTTTCTTT.

This clone has just one count. This rearrangement joins TRBV12-3 or TRBV12-4 to TRBJ2-5; D gene unclear. Trimming removed 8 bases at V and 1 base at J, with 5 bases between. The CDR3 covers 11 residues. CDR3: CASSIQETQYF. In DNA form, the CDR3 reads TGTGCCAGCTCTATCCAAGAGACCCAGTACTTC.

This rearrangement joins TRBV5-1 to TRBJ2-5; 9 nucleotides match TRBD1. Unmatched junction bases numbered 3, after V lost 1 base and J lost 5 bases. Germline-derived CDR1 and CDR2 are SGHRS and YFSETQ. The CDR3 has 14 amino acids. As DNA, the CDR3 is TGCGCCAGCAGCTTGACAGGGGGCGAGGAGACCCAGTACTTC. It codes for CASSLTGGEETQYF.

The chain has TRBV5-1 and TRBJ1-4, with TRBD1 as a possible D gene (6 bases). From germline, CDR1 is SGHRS and CDR2 YFSETQ. V lost 4 bases, J lost 6 bases, and 16 bases lay in between. CDR3 size: 15 residues. The CDR3 region has the DNA TGCGCCAGCAGCCAGCCAGGGGTGGGAGATGAAAAACTGTTTTTT. It yields the protein CASSQPGVGDEKLFF. Supplemented by reference TRBV5-1 and TRBJ1-4, the full variable domain reads KAGVTQTPRYLIKTRGQQVTLSCSPISGHRSVSWYQQTPGQGLQFLFEYFSETQRNKGNFPGRFSGRQFSNSRSEMNVSTLELGDSALYLCASSQPGVGDEKLFFGSGTQLSVL.

The V gene is TRBV5-1, the J gene TRBJ2-5; D perhaps matches TRBD1 (5 bases). This CDR3 has 13 amino acids. CDR1 and CDR2 (germline): SGHRS, YFSETQ. V was clipped by 7 bases and J by 4 bases, with 14 bases between them. In DNA, the CDR3 is TGCGCCAGCTTTCAGGGCCCCCCAGAGACCCAGTACTTC. Translated: CASFQGPPETQYF. Filled out from reference TRBV5-1 and TRBJ2-5, the complete variable domain reads KAGVTQTPRYLIKTRGQQVTLSCSPISGHRSVSWYQQTPGQGLQFLFEYFSETQRNKGNFPGRFSGRQFSNSRSEMNVSTLELGDSALYLCASFQGPPETQYFGPGTRLLVL.

The chain uses TRBV11-2 and TRBJ2-5, with 8 bases that match TRBD1. Losses at the gene ends were 4 bases for V and 5 bases for J; bases not matched to a gene: 9. This CDR3 spans 15 amino acids. Germline assignment: CDR1 SGHAT and CDR2 FQNNGV. CDR3 nucleotides: TGTGCCAGCAGCTATAGGACAGGGCGTTTGGAGACCCAGTACTTC. Translating it yields CASSYRTGRLETQYF.

This chain uses TRBV6-6 with TRBJ2-6; unclear D gene. The CDR3 runs 16 residues. The V and J ends lost 5 bases and 1 base respectively, with 12 bases between them. The germline V gene has CDR1 MNHNY and CDR2 SVGAGI (reference sequence). CDR3 in amino acids: CASSPSGWSGANVLTF. Here the CDR3 DNA reads TGTGCCAGCAGTCCATCCGGGTGGTCTGGGGCCAACGTCCTGACTTTC.

The chain combines TRBV18 with TRBJ2-5, with a tentative D call TRBD1 (6 bases). Trimming removed 1 base from V and 1 base from J, with 10 bases in between. The germline V gene has CDR1 KGHSH and CDR2 LQKENI. The CDR3 loop spans 15 amino acids. The CDR3 DNA reads as TGTGCCAGCTCACCACGATGGACAGCCCAAGAGACCCAGTACTTC. The encoded protein is CASSPRWTAQETQYF.

The chain uses TRBV10-3 and TRBJ1-1; tentative D call: TRBD1 (5 bases). The germline V and J ends were trimmed by 3 bases and 5 bases, with 13 bases remaining between them. This CDR3 comprises 14 residues. Germline V CDR1 and CDR2: ENHRY, SYGVKD. DNA of the CDR3: TGTGCCATCAGTGACAGGGTTGGTGGGACTGAAGCTTTCTTT. This gives the protein CAISDRVGGTEAFF.

The rearrangement uses TRBV4-1 and TRBJ1-1, with 7 bases lining up with TRBD1. Losses at the gene ends were 4 bases for V and 10 bases for J; bases not matched to a gene: 15. Germline V gives CDR1 MGHRA, CDR2 YSYEKL. This CDR3 is built from 15 residues. Here the CDR3 reads CASSPQGGQERGAFF. The CDR3 DNA is TGCGCCAGCAGCCCCCAGGGAGGACAGGAGCGCGGAGCTTTCTTT.

The chain combines TRBV2 with TRBJ2-6; weak D call: TRBD2 (5 bases). Looked up from germline, CDR1 is SNHLY and CDR2 is FYNNEI. This CDR3 contains 16 residues. V lost 0 bases to trimming and J lost 3 bases, with 9 bases between them. The CDR3 DNA follows: TGTGCCAGCAGTGAAGCGCTTGCGGGTGGGGCCAACGTCCTGACTTTC. Amino acids: CASSEALAGGANVLTF. The variable domain in full, with the rest retrieved from reference TRBV2 and TRBJ2-6, is EPEVTQTPSHQVTQMGQEVILRCVPISNHLYFYWYRQILGQKVEFLVSFYNNEISEKSEIFDDQFSVERPDGSNFTLKIRSTKLEDSAMYFCASSEALAGGANVLTFGAGSRLTVL.

The CDR3 spells CATSGRQATSNEKLFF. The CDR3 DNA reads TGTGCCACCAGCGGGCGACAGGCAACCTCTAATGAAAAACTGTTTTTT. The chain is built from TRBV15 and TRBJ1-4; D perhaps matches TRBD1 (6 bases). Trimming stripped 5 bases from V and 3 bases from J, with 16 bases between. In germline, CDR1 is LNHNV, CDR2 YYDKDF (reference sequence). CDR3 length: 16 residues.

The genes are TRBV10-3 and TRBJ2-3; the match to TRBD2 covers 10 bases. This CDR3 is 15 amino acids long. Germline V CDR1 and CDR2: ENHRY, SYGVKD. Trimming took 10 bases from V and 1 from J; bases not matched to a gene: 8. The CDR3 DNA reads as TGTGCCACCCTACATAGCGGGGGGCGCACAGATACGCAGTATTTT. As protein: CATLHSGGRTDTQYF.